A single sample is the source of the 4 T cell receptor beta chains below, sequenced in a study of OX40 agonist ivuxolimab in advanced cancers. TCRdb keeps only in-frame clones here, not all; method: immunoSEQ multiplex PCR. The sample includes 45,000 to 50,000 clones, roughly 90% of them seen just once. Sequenced here: CD4+ or CD8+ T cells sorted from blood, sampled in a trial of the OX40 agonist ivuxolimab. The receptors originated from an adult with an advanced solid tumor such as melanoma, head and neck, liver or kidney cancer.

The rearrangement links TRBV13 to TRBJ2-7; 10 nucleotides align to TRBD1. The CDR3 has 14 residues. The ends lost 5 bases at V and 6 bases at J; junction bases unmatched: 7. Germline-derived CDR1 and CDR2 are PRHDT and FYEKMQ (reference sequence). The CDR3 nucleotides read TGTGCCAGCAGCCCATGGGGGACAGGGGCCGAGCAGTACTTC. It yields the protein CASSPWGTGAEQYF.

The chain links TRBV5-1 to TRBJ2-1, with 13 positions matching TRBD2. Germline loops: CDR1 SGHRS, CDR2 YFSETQ. The V segment lost 3 bases and the J segment 6 bases; nucleotides outside the gene matches: 6. The CDR3 has 16 residues. In DNA, the CDR3 is TGCGCCAGCAGCTCAACTAGCGGGAGGGCCTCCAATGAGCAGTTCTTC. The encoded protein is CASSSTSGRASNEQFF.

This chain uses TRBV7-7 with TRBJ2-7; TRBD1 matches 9 bases. The V and J ends lost 4 bases and 3 bases, in that order; junction bases with no gene match: 4. Germline V lookup: CDR1 SSHAT, CDR2 FNYEAQ (reference sequence). The CDR3 is 14 residues long. The CDR3 DNA follows: TGTGCCAGCAGCTCCGGGACAGGGTTCTACGAGCAGTACTTC. Translating it yields CASSSGTGFYEQYF.

The V call is TRBV19, the J call TRBJ2-7, with 14 bases aligning to TRBD2. From germline, CDR1 is LNHDA and CDR2 SQIVND (reference sequence). CDR3 length equals 15 residues. V lost 5 bases and J lost 5; bases outside the gene matches: 5. As DNA, the CDR3 is TGTGCCAGTAGTTTCCTGACTAGCGGGAGGGACGAGCAGTACTTC. It is translated as CASSFLTSGRDEQYF.